This TCR beta chain was recovered during a study of post-analysis software for immune sequencing data. Whole-study results and caveats: TRBV5-6, TRBV5-1 and TRBV20-1 belonged to a set of a few TRBV segments that were more frequent in patients than controls.

The CDR3 length is 12 residues. Trimming took off 7 bases at V and 7 bases at J, with 14 bases between the two ends. Germline values: CDR1 MDHEN, CDR2 SYDVKM. This clonotype has just a few counts. No antigen is known for it. Tagging with unique molecular identifiers was a feature of the TCR beta cDNA libraries. Via MiXCR, TCRdb re-called the PCR reads, giving one row per CDR3 protein. In the table there are about 430,000 distinct CDR3 sequences, approximately 37% of which are singletons. The chain combines TRBV28 with TRBJ2-7, with TRBD1 as a possible D gene (6 bases). This clonotype originated in a girl between 2 and 10 years old with multiple sclerosis. Sequencing was performed on blood. CDR3 region: CASNIQGSEQYF. The CDR3 region has the DNA TGTGCCAGCAACATACAGGGTAGTGAGCAGTACTTC.